Below are 4 T cell receptor beta chains sequenced from a single sample in a study of CD8+CD57+ T cells in acquired aplastic anemia. The sequenced patients had an expansion of CD8+CD57+ cells seen by flow cytometry. CDR3 and TCR beta VDJ profiling relied on a genomic DNA template. TCRdb fed the reads into MiXCR, producing one record per CDR3 protein. The data contain some 150,000 distinct CDR3 sequences, roughly 48% of them seen just once; the ten biggest clones take up under 1.2%. Sequencing was performed on sorted CD4+, CD8+, or CD8+CD57+ T cells (not recorded which) from PBMCs. The receptors shown here come from a human donor with aplastic anemia.

This clonotype was seen at least ten times. The V gene is TRBV5-1, the J gene TRBJ2-2; perhaps D is TRBD1 or TRBD2 (5 bases each). Per germline, CDR1 SGHRS and CDR2 YFSETQ. V was pared by 9 bases and J by 0 bases, with 12 bases between. CDR3 length: 14 amino acids. Here the CDR3 reads CATRMGANTGELFF. CDR3 bases: TGCGCCACCCGCATGGGGGCGAACACCGGGGAGCTGTTTTTT.

This chain joins TRBV5-4 and TRBJ2-1; either TRBD1 or TRBD2 may supply D (5 bases each). This CDR3 comprises 16 residues. V was clipped by 3 bases and J by 6 bases, with 19 bases between them. From germline, CDR1 is SGHNT and CDR2 YYREEE (reference sequence). Here the CDR3 DNA reads TGTGCCAGCAGCTCGGCCGGGACCGCCCCCTTCAATGAGCAGTTCTTC. The encoded protein is CASSSAGTAPFNEQFF.

The chain joins TRBV4-1 to TRBJ1-1; 9 bases align to TRBD1. Trimming cost V 1 base and J 5 bases; bases outside gene matches: 8. Germline CDR1 and CDR2: MGHRA and YSYEKL. The CDR3 has 16 amino acids. CDR3 coding DNA: TGCGCCAGCAGCCAAGTAGCTCGGACAGGGGAGACTGAAGCTTTCTTT. Translated, it gives CASSQVARTGETEAFF.

This clonotype was seen at least ten times. The chain carries TRBV5-1 and TRBJ2-7; perhaps D is TRBD1 or TRBD2 (5 bases each). The length of the CDR3 is 15 residues. Germline loops: CDR1 SGHRS, CDR2 YFSETQ. V lost 4 bases to trimming and J lost 0 bases, with 14 bases between them. Here the CDR3 reads CASSELRGSSYEQYF. As DNA, the CDR3 is TGCGCCAGCAGCGAACTTCGGGGCAGCTCCTACGAGCAGTACTTC.